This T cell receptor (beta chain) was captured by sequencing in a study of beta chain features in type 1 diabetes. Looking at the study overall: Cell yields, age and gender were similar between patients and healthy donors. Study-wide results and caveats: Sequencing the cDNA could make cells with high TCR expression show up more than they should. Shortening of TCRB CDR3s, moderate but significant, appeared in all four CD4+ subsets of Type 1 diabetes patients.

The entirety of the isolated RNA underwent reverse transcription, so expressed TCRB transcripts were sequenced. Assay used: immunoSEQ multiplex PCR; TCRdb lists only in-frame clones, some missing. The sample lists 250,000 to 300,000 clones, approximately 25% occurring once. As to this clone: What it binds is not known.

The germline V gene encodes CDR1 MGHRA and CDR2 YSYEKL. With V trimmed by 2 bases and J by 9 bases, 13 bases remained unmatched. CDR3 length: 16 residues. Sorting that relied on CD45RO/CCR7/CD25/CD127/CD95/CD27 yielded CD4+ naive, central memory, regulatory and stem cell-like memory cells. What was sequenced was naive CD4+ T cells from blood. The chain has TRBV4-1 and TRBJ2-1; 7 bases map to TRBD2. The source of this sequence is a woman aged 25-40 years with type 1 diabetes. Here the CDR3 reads CASSQLSPGGLSEQFF. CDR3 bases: TGCGCCAGCAGCCAACTCTCCCCCGGGGGGTTAAGTGAGCAGTTCTTC.